This is a list of T cell receptor beta chains from one sample in a study of beta chain features in type 1 diabetes. Data came from immunoSEQ multiplex PCR; TCRdb stores just in-frame clones and leaves some out. The table has approximately 250,000 clones, 9.5% to 13% seen once. Sequenced material: naive CD4+ T cells from blood. The source is a man aged 25 to 40 with type 1 diabetes. Both conserved end residues are trimmed from each CDR3.

v_gene | CDR3aa
TRBV25-1 | ASSESDTHTDTQY
TRBV5-1 | ASSVPGGAYNEQF
TRBV7-8 | ASSRNLPGLGREQY
TRBV15 | ATSRGQGGGYT
TRBV19 | ASSIEGGVGQPQH
TRBV19 | ASSIPTEKSYGYT
TRBV5-1 | ASSLPEETQY
TRBV18 | ASSPGANEKLF
TRBV29-1 | SAGVYEQY
TRBV18 | ASSLQGEDTLH
TRBV5-6 | ASSFSSGNTIY
TRBV10-3 | AISEVIGVSYEQY
TRBV7-2 | ASTGGYWGDSPLH
TRBV4-1 | ASSFGPGQPQH
TRBV27 | ASGRQGKVYGYT
TRBV7-9 | ASSPTGDAEAF
TRBV7-9 | ASSSRGGEGYT
TRBV11-1 | ASSFSGGYNEQF
TRBV5-4 | ASSSQRGGASDTQY
TRBV28 | ASSFETAGYGYT
TRBV18 | ASSPGQYNQPQH
TRBV9 | ASSPIGGYNEQF
TRBV7-6 | ASSLGLAGSQETQY
TRBV4-1 | ASSQVFRLNTEAF
TRBV28 | ASSLADRNGYT
TRBV28 | ASSLGLGGSWNQPQH
TRBV7-2 | ASSNQDYLGDTQY
TRBV9 | ASSRDFQADTQY
TRBV12-5 | ASVAPGAYEQY
TRBV9 | ASSPSAGVDNEQF
TRBV11-1 | ASSRPAMGGEAF
TRBV6-6 | ASKYGGEGNIQY
TRBV7-2 | ASSLEVSGGPYEQY
TRBV10-3 | AISSAGPQETQY
TRBV5-1 | ASKPAASSYNEQF
TRBV12-5 | ASGSPSGTFPSTDTQY
TRBV2 | ATRADRNEKLF
TRBV5-1 | ASSSNRGMNTEAF
TRBV29-1 | SALGEVTYNEQF
TRBV15 | ATSRTDTAGELF
TRBV9 | ASSLGLLGDTQY